One sample yielded the 30 T cell receptor beta chains listed below, sequenced in a study of early T cells in non-severe SARS-CoV-2 infection. TCRdb called the 5' RACE reads again in MiXCR, with one record for every CDR3 protein. Of about 39,000 distinct CDR3 sequences listed, about 5.5% are singletons. This sample comprised whole blood, obtained at baseline. The source is an adult who was a healthcare worker with PCR-confirmed SARS-CoV-2 infection or an uninfected control (not recorded which).

At least ten counts were recorded for this clonotype. The chain joins TRBV19 to TRBJ1-5; D gene uncertain. V gave up 4 bases and J gave up 4 bases, with 14 bases separating them. Germline-derived CDR1 and CDR2 are LNHDA and SQIVND (reference sequence). CDR3 length: 15 residues. In DNA, the CDR3 is TGTGCCAGTAGTACGGCGGGAGGCCAAAATCAGCCCCAGCATTTT. Translated: CASSTAGGQNQPQHF.

Many counts were recorded for this clonotype. The rearrangement uses TRBV9 and TRBJ1-1; D gene ambiguous. This CDR3 is 14 amino acids long. Trimming shortened V by 0 bases and J by 4 bases, and 10 bases separated the two germline ends. Germline CDR1 is SGDLS and CDR2 is YYNGEE. CDR3 sequence: CASSVGFAGTEAFF. CDR3 sequence (DNA): TGTGCCAGCAGCGTAGGCTTTGCAGGCACTGAAGCTTTCTTT. Full variable domain (rest looked up from reference TRBV9 and TRBJ1-1): DSGVTQTPKHLITATGQRVTLRCSPRSGDLSVYWYQQSLDQGLQFLIQYYNGEERAKGNILERFSAQQFPDLHSELNLSSLELGDSALYFCASSVGFAGTEAFFGQGTRLTVV.

This clonotype was counted between two and nine times. The chain has TRBV19 and TRBJ2-1; TRBD2 matches at 10 bases. The CDR3 has 18 residues. In germline, CDR1 is LNHDA, CDR2 SQIVND (reference sequence). After removal of 7 bases from V and 0 bases from J, the junction contained 12 bases not matched to a gene. The DNA of the CDR3 is TGTGCCAGTATTCATAGGACGGCTAGCGGGAGCTCCTACAATGAGCAGTTCTTC. It is translated as CASIHRTASGSSYNEQFF.

The gene calls are TRBV4-1 and TRBJ2-3; D possibly corresponds to TRBD1 (5 bases). The germline V and J ends were trimmed by 1 base and 8 bases, with 13 bases remaining between them. Germline CDR1 is MGHRA and CDR2 is YSYEKL. The CDR3 runs to 14 residues. The CDR3 spells CASSQVDKGRTQYF. The CDR3 bases are TGCGCCAGCAGCCAAGTGGATAAGGGGCGTACGCAGTATTTT.

This clonotype was recorded many times. The chain couples TRBV6-1 to TRBJ2-3; 8 nucleotides align to TRBD1. This CDR3 contains 16 residues. The germline V gene has CDR1 MNHNS and CDR2 SASEGT. V lost 2 bases to trimming and J lost 3 bases; unmatched junction nucleotides: 7. The CDR3 here is CASSEQGAVVTDTQYF. The CDR3 DNA follows: TGTGCCAGCAGTGAACAGGGGGCGGTTGTTACAGATACGCAGTATTTT.

The CDR3 loop reads CAWSVSREGTQYF. The CDR3 nucleotides read TGTGCCTGGAGTGTTAGCAGGGAGGGGACCCAGTACTTC. The chain recombines TRBV30 with TRBJ2-5; 7 positions match TRBD2. This CDR3 has 13 amino acids. With 0 bases clipped from V and 7 bases from J, the junction kept 5 bases outside the gene matches. From germline, CDR1 is GTSNPN and CDR2 SVGIG (reference sequence).

This clonotype is judged medium-sized (0.01 to 0.1%). This sequence joins TRBV12-3 or TRBV12-4 and TRBJ2-1; D remains ambiguous. The CDR3 totals 12 residues. V lost 6 bases and J lost 8, with 11 bases in between. CDR3 sequence: CASSPGGYEQFF. The CDR3 DNA sequence: TGTGCCAGCAGCCCAGGTGGCTATGAGCAGTTCTTC.

This clonotype appeared many times. V gene TRBV6-5 combines with J gene TRBJ1-1, with 7 positions matching TRBD1. The CDR3 totals 13 residues. Germline V gene lookup returns CDR1 MNHEY and CDR2 SVGAGI. V trimming: 6 bases; J trimming: 3 bases; junction bases outside the gene matches: 4. Here the CDR3 DNA reads TGTGCCAGCAGCTATACAGGGGACACTGAAGCTTTCTTT. It yields the protein CASSYTGDTEAFF.

This clonotype was detected ten times or more. The rearrangement joins TRBV11-1 to TRBJ2-1; D is possibly TRBD2 (5 bases). This CDR3 has 15 residues. Germline CDR1 reads SGHAT; CDR2 reads FQDESV (reference sequence). Trimming left V 4 bases short and J 2 bases short, with 12 bases between. In DNA, the CDR3 is TGTGCCAGCAGCTCAAATAGCGCAACCTACAATGAGCAGTTCTTC. This codes for CASSSNSATYNEQFF.

Ten or more counts support this clonotype. The V and J genes are TRBV20-1 and TRBJ2-3, with 8 positions matching TRBD2. The CDR3 sequence is 14 residues long. Trimming at V came to 5 bases and at J to 0 bases, leaving 4 bases not matched to a gene. Germline CDR1 reads DFQATT; CDR2 reads SNEGSKA (reference sequence). The CDR3 nucleotides read TGCAGTGCTCATCCTAGCGGGAGCACAGATACGCAGTATTTT. The encoded protein is CSAHPSGSTDTQYF.

Ten or more counts support this clonotype. V usage is TRBV5-4 and J usage is TRBJ1-2; perhaps TRBD1 as D (6 bases). The V and J ends lost 4 bases and 4 bases respectively, with 14 bases between them. The CDR3 runs 14 residues. Germline CDR1 and CDR2: SGHNT and YYREEE (reference sequence). CDR3 protein: CASSTTGDTYGYTF. The CDR3 DNA reads TGTGCCAGCAGCACCACCGGGGACACCTATGGCTACACCTTC.

The V call is TRBV20-1, the J call TRBJ2-1; tentative D call: TRBD1 (6 bases). Deletions cut 3 bases from V and 3 bases from J, with 15 bases between. CDR3 length equals 15 residues. The germline gives CDR1 DFQATT, CDR2 SNEGSKA (reference sequence). CDR3 bases: TGCAGTGCTAGCCCTTACAGGGAGTTCTACAATGAGCAGTTCTTC. Residues: CSASPYREFYNEQFF.

The sample holds a few counts of this clonotype. The gene calls are TRBV29-1 and TRBJ2-4; D uncertain. Germline assignment: CDR1 SQVTM and CDR2 ANQGSEA. V shed 8 bases and J shed 0 bases, with 11 bases lying between them. The CDR3 has 13 amino acids. The CDR3 bases are TGCAGCCCGCCCCCTCGAGCCAAAAACATTCAGTACTTC. Amino acids: CSPPPRAKNIQYF.

The chain links TRBV6-2 or TRBV6-3 to TRBJ1-2; 10 bases line up with TRBD1. Germline lookup yields CDR1 MNHEY and CDR2 SVGEGT. The CDR3 runs to 14 residues. The V gene end was trimmed by 7 bases and the J gene end by 4 bases; junction bases not matched to a gene: 6. The CDR3: CASTAGTGVYGYTF. DNA for the CDR3: TGTGCCAGCACTGCCGGGACAGGGGTCTATGGCTACACCTTC.

In this sample, this clonotype turned up many times. V usage is TRBV5-6 and J usage is TRBJ1-5; D ambiguous. The V and J ends lost 4 bases and 9 bases respectively, with 11 bases between them. The V gene's germline CDR1 is SGHDT and CDR2 YYEEEE. The CDR3 runs to 12 residues. For the CDR3, the DNA is TGTGCCAGCAGCGCGGCCGCTGGGCCCCAGCATTTT. Translation gives CASSAAAGPQHF.

Ten or more counts support this clonotype. The chain employs TRBV30 and TRBJ1-2; possibly TRBD1 for D (5 bases). The CDR3 covers 12 residues. The germline CDR1 and CDR2 sequences are GTSNPN and SVGIG (reference sequence). Trimming cost V 6 bases and J 7 bases, with 15 bases left between them. In nucleotides, the CDR3 is TGTGCCTGTAATCCGGACATCGCTGGCTACACCTTC. Translating it yields CACNPDIAGYTF.

The sample holds many counts of this clonotype. This chain joins TRBV20-1 and TRBJ2-1; 10 nucleotides line up with TRBD2. The germline CDR1 and CDR2 sequences are DFQATT and SNEGSKA (reference sequence). Trimming cost V 5 bases and J 3 bases; bases outside gene matches: 7. The CDR3 has 15 residues. The CDR3 sequence is CSALSSSGSYNEQFF. CDR3 sequence (DNA): TGCAGTGCTCTTTCGTCTAGCGGGAGCTACAATGAGCAGTTCTTC.

This clonotype was counted at least ten times. This rearrangement joins TRBV5-1 to TRBJ2-1, with D uncertain. V lost 1 base to trimming and J lost 2 bases, with 10 bases between them. The CDR3 length is 15 residues. CDR1 and CDR2 from the germline V gene are SGHRS and YFSETQ. DNA for the CDR3: TGCGCCAGCAGCTTGATCTTCAGAGCCTACAATGAGCAGTTCTTC. Translation gives CASSLIFRAYNEQFF.

This clonotype was recorded many times. The V call is TRBV11-3, the J call TRBJ2-1, with D unclear. The CDR3 sequence is 14 residues long. Germline CDR1 is SGHNT and CDR2 is YENEEA. The V gene lost 6 bases and the J gene lost 5 bases, with 14 bases spanning the gap. CDR3 in amino acids: CASSRSINDNEQFF. In DNA form, the CDR3 reads TGTGCCAGCAGTCGAAGTATCAACGACAATGAGCAGTTCTTC.

Ten or more counts support this clonotype. The rearrangement joins TRBV6-1 to TRBJ1-6; D is unresolved. Germline values: CDR1 MNHNS, CDR2 SASEGT. The V and J ends lost 4 bases and 0 bases respectively, with 10 bases between them. The CDR3 contains 16 residues. CDR3 coding DNA: TGTGCCAGCAGTGGGTTCTGGAGCTCCTATAATTCACCCCTCCACTTT. Its translation is CASSGFWSSYNSPLHF.

This clonotype was picked up many times. The J gene is TRBJ1-6, the V gene TRBV24-1, with D perhaps matching TRBD1 (5 bases). Trimming shortened V by 7 bases and J by 8 bases, and 17 bases separated the two germline ends. The germline CDR1 and CDR2 sequences are KGHDR and SFDVKD. This CDR3 has 15 residues. CDR3 sequence reads: CATRRSWGWDSPLHF. CDR3 in DNA: TGTGCCACCAGAAGGAGTTGGGGGTGGGATTCACCCCTCCACTTT.

This clonotype came up many times. The V and J genes are TRBV20-1 and TRBJ2-1; 8 bases align to TRBD1. V lost 3 bases and J lost 9; bases outside the gene matches: 10. Germline CDR1 reads DFQATT; CDR2 reads SNEGSKA (reference sequence). The CDR3 contains 14 residues. CDR3 loop: CSARVPGGSGEQFF. The CDR3, as DNA: TGCAGTGCTAGGGTCCCAGGGGGCTCAGGTGAGCAGTTCTTC.

There are many counts of this clonotype. CDR3 bases: TGTGCCAGCAGCCCCGGGACCCACAATGAGCAGTTCTTC. It codes for CASSPGTHNEQFF. This sequence joins TRBV7-6 and TRBJ2-1, with D perhaps matching TRBD1 or TRBD2 (5 bases each). Germline assignment: CDR1 SGHVS and CDR2 FNYEAQ. The CDR3 is 13 amino acids. Trimming removed 5 bases from V and 5 bases from J, with 10 bases in between.

This clonotype was observed at least ten times. The chain employs TRBV20-1 and TRBJ2-7, with D tentatively TRBD2 (6 bases). Deletions cut 5 bases from V and 0 bases from J, with 14 bases between. This CDR3 has 14 amino acids. In germline, CDR1 is DFQATT, CDR2 SNEGSKA (reference sequence). CDR3 residues: CSAFFSGGSYEQYF. Written as DNA, the CDR3 is TGCAGTGCTTTCTTTAGCGGAGGCTCCTACGAGCAGTACTTC.

This clonotype was found many times. The gene calls are TRBV29-1 and TRBJ2-5; TRBD2 is a possible D gene (6 bases). Germline-derived CDR1 and CDR2 are SQVTM and ANQGSEA. This CDR3 has 12 amino acids. V lost 8 bases to trimming and J lost 5 bases, with 15 bases between them. DNA for the CDR3: TGCAGCATTCAGGGACTTGGGGAGACCCAGTACTTC. Translating it yields CSIQGLGETQYF.

This clonotype was recorded at least ten times. The V gene is TRBV18, the J gene TRBJ2-7, with a tentative D call TRBD1 (6 bases). This CDR3 spans 14 amino acids. Trimming removed 6 bases from V and 0 bases from J, with 12 bases in between. Germline CDR1 KGHSH, CDR2 LQKENI. The CDR3 loop is CASSPGVSSYEQYF. The CDR3 nucleotides are TGTGCCAGCTCGCCAGGGGTTAGCTCCTACGAGCAGTACTTC.

This rearrangement joins TRBV7-3 to TRBJ1-2, with 8 bases fitting TRBD1. This CDR3 contains 13 residues. With 0 bases clipped from V and 8 bases from J, the junction kept 2 bases outside the gene matches. Germline CDR1 reads SGHTA; CDR2 reads FQGTGA. This CDR3 is CASSLTDRVGYTF. The DNA for the CDR3 is TGTGCCAGCAGCTTAACGGACAGGGTCGGCTACACCTTC.

In its sample, this clonotype was seen many times. The chain recombines TRBV11-2 with TRBJ2-1, with a possible D match to TRBD1 (6 bases). Germline lookup yields CDR1 SGHAT and CDR2 FQNNGV. This CDR3 contains 13 residues. Trimming shortened V by 7 bases and J by 8 bases, and 15 bases separated the two germline ends. CDR3 sequence (DNA): TGTGCCAGCACCCGAGACAGGAACTATGAGCAGTTCTTC. This sequence encodes CASTRDRNYEQFF.

This clonotype was picked up many times. The chain joins TRBV20-1 to TRBJ2-7; perhaps D is TRBD1 or TRBD2 (5 bases each). CDR1 is DFQATT and CDR2 is SNEGSKA in the germline V gene (reference sequence). This CDR3 is built from 16 residues. The V end lost 6 bases, the J end lost 1 base, and 22 bases lay between the germline ends. Here the CDR3 reads CSAVGTTGTESYEQYF. The CDR3 region has the DNA TGCAGTGCAGTAGGAACCACCGGGACCGAGTCCTACGAGCAGTACTTC.

At least ten counts were recorded for this clonotype. The V and J genes are TRBV12-5 and TRBJ2-3, with D perhaps TRBD2 (5 bases). V was pared by 6 bases and J by 4 bases, with 14 bases between. CDR3 length: 14 amino acids. Germline V gives CDR1 LGHNT, CDR2 FRNRAP. The CDR3 region has the DNA TGTGCTAGTGGACCCAACCGGGGATCAGATACGCAGTATTTT. As protein: CASGPNRGSDTQYF. Combining the CDR3 with reference TRBV12-5 and TRBJ2-3 gives the whole variable domain DARVTQTPRHKVTEMGQEVTMRCQPILGHNTVFWYRQTMMQGLELLAYFRNRAPLDDSGMPKDRFSAEMPDATLATLKIQPSEPRDSAVYFCASGPNRGSDTQYFGPGTRLTVL.